This is a list of T cell receptor beta chains from one sample in a study of tumour-infiltrating T cells in Burkitt lymphoma. TCRdb's copy holds only in-frame clones and misses some; the assay was immunoSEQ multiplex PCR. The table has about 200 clones, around 30% seen once. The sequenced material came from tumor tissue. These receptors all stem from a human donor with Burkitt lymphoma. CDR3s leave out the opening cysteine and the closing phenylalanine or tryptophan.

V gene	J gene	CDR3 protein
TRBV30	TRBJ1-2	AWSVIRASYT
TRBV29-1	TRBJ2-7	SVDRGHEQY
TRBV5-1	TRBJ2-7	ASSLQDVAYEQY
TRBV7-6	TRBJ2-7	ASSLSGAFYEQY
TRBV6-6	TRBJ2-6	ASDSLGANVLT
TRBV5-1	TRBJ2-7	ASSFFRQISYEQY
TRBV6-5	TRBJ1-1	ASSYFINTEAF
TRBV29-1	TRBJ1-2	SVEFGAGEGYT
TRBV5-1	TRBJ2-1	ASSTPSTHNEQF
TRBV25-1	TRBJ2-7	ASRLNSYEQY
TRBV7-8	TRBJ1-4	ASSSRTGKKLF
TRBV20-1	TRBJ2-3	SARMDTQY
TRBV30	TRBJ2-7	AWSVLERVPHEQY
TRBV12-5	TRBJ2-6	ASGVLSAGQSRANVLT
TRBV19	TRBJ2-1	ASNGPGGEQF
TRBV7-1	TRBJ2-6	ASSLAQRGQSRANVLT
TRBV9	TRBJ2-7	ASSPQAQGAYEQY
TRBV5-1	TRBJ1-3	ASSARQGAFFGNTIY
TRBV9	TRBJ1-4	ASSGGATNEKLF
TRBV4-1	TRBJ2-7	ASSQDLSGSSYEQY
TRBV28	TRBJ2-6	ASTDTSGISGANVLT
TRBV27	TRBJ2-1	ASSSGRLAGGNEQF
TRBV30	TRBJ2-7	AWSLGLDEQY
TRBV4-2	TRBJ1-1	ASSQDLRIYAGDGTEAF
TRBV5-1	TRBJ1-1	ASSRGGRPNTEAF
TRBV7-6	TRBJ2-5	ASSLRGQGRGETQY
TRBV27	TRBJ2-3	ASSLGMRDTQY
TRBV7-2	TRBJ1-1	ASSLATDRGTEAF